This T cell receptor beta chain stems from a study of shared clonotypes between healthy human individuals. Study background: Each donor contributed plates that comprised three CD4 naive, three CD4 memory, two CD8 naive and one CD8 memory.

Comments on this clone: No antigen is known for it.

Profiled with immunoSEQ multiplex PCR; TCRdb holds only in-frame clones, not every one. The sample shows over 2 million clones, 85% to 95% of them seen only once. Overall study results and limits: The low donor count limited represented genetic and exposure-history diversity.

This CDR3 has 13 residues. Deletions cut 0 bases from V and 12 bases from J, with 10 bases between. Germline assignment: CDR1 SGHRS and CDR2 YFSETQ. Material for sequencing was naive CD4+ T cells sorted from blood. Subset meaning: CD45RA+ positively selected. V gene TRBV5-1 combines with J gene TRBJ1-6, with D unresolved. The clonotype comes from a man aged 18 to 35 in good health. In nucleotides, the CDR3 is TGCGCCAGCAGCTTGGGAAACAGAGAACCCCTCCACTTT. Translated, it gives CASSLGNREPLHF.